One sample yielded the 9 T cell receptor beta chains listed below, sequenced in a study of T cell responses to AZD1222 COVID-19 vaccine. This table comes from immunoSEQ multiplex PCR, and its TCRdb copy is limited to in-frame clones, with some not included. The sample has about 110,000 clones, about nine tenths seen once. The sample was peripheral blood, taken 28 days after the second AZD1222 dose. These receptors were taken from an adult who received the AZD1222 COVID-19 vaccine.

The gene calls are TRBV5-1 and TRBJ1-2; 9 bases match TRBD1. The junction had 8 bases not matched to a gene; V was cut back by 6 bases and J by 2 bases. The germline gives CDR1 SGHRS, CDR2 YFSETQ. The CDR3 is 15 amino acids. The DNA of the CDR3 is TGCGCCAGCACCGGGACAGGGTTCACCAACTATGGCTACACCTTC. Encoded protein: CASTGTGFTNYGYTF.

This clone came up a few times. The V and J genes are TRBV2 and TRBJ2-2, with a tentative D call TRBD1 (6 bases). This CDR3 is built from 16 residues. V was clipped by 5 bases and J by 0 bases, with 13 bases between them. Per the germline V gene, CDR1 is SNHLY and CDR2 is FYNNEI. CDR3 sequence reads: CASSSGHLANTGELFF. The CDR3 DNA reads TGTGCCAGCAGTTCGGGACATCTCGCGAACACCGGGGAGCTGTTTTTT. Together with reference TRBV2 and TRBJ2-2, the CDR3 gives the full variable domain: EPEVTQTPSHQVTQMGQEVILRCVPISNHLYFYWYRQILGQKVEFLVSFYNNEISEKSEIFDDQFSVERPDGSNFTLKIRSTKLEDSAMYFCASSSGHLANTGELFFGEGSRLTVL.

The rearrangement uses TRBV9 and TRBJ2-1, with D possibly being TRBD2 (7 bases). The CDR3 spans 17 residues. CDR1 and CDR2 (germline): SGDLS, YYNGEE. Trimming removed 1 base at V and 7 bases at J, with 21 bases between. CDR3 loop: CASSVKLAGGAGNEQFF. The CDR3 coding sequence is TGTGCCAGCAGCGTAAAGCTTGCTGGGGGGGCGGGGAATGAGCAGTTCTTC.

This chain uses TRBV4-1 with TRBJ2-7; maybe TRBD1 (6 bases). V lost 5 bases to trimming and J lost 1 base, with 15 bases between them. The germline V gene encodes CDR1 MGHRA and CDR2 YSYEKL. CDR3 length: 15 amino acids. The CDR3 protein is CASSSGQLRSYEQYF. In nucleotides, the CDR3 is TGCGCCAGCAGCAGCGGACAGCTAAGGTCCTACGAGCAGTACTTC.

The rearrangement joins TRBV5-8 to TRBJ1-1; 7 bases match TRBD1. This CDR3 region has 15 residues. J lost 7 bases, V lost 0 bases, and 9 bases had no gene match. Germline CDR1 is SGHTS and CDR2 is YDEGEE. Here the CDR3 DNA reads TGTGCCAGCAGCTTGGTGCAGGGGGTTTGGGATGAAGCTTTCTTT. Translation gives CASSLVQGVWDEAFF.

The genes are TRBV27 and TRBJ2-7; D gene uncertain. The CDR3 is 12 residues long. Germline loops: CDR1 MNHEY, CDR2 SMNVEV (reference sequence). The V end was cut by 6 bases, the J end by 1 base, with 7 bases between. The CDR3 bases are TGTGCCAGCAGGGGCCTTTCCTACGAGCAGTACTTC. It encodes CASRGLSYEQYF.

Points on this clone: Other DNA sequences within the sample encode an identical CDR3. The chain has TRBV5-1 and TRBJ1-2; D is uncertain. This CDR3 has 13 residues. Looked up from germline, CDR1 is SGHRS and CDR2 is YFSETQ. Trimming took off 1 base at V and 0 bases at J, with 4 bases between the two ends. The CDR3 DNA sequence: TGCGCCAGCAGCTTGACTGCTAACTATGGCTACACCTTC. Amino acid sequence: CASSLTANYGYTF.

This clone appeared a single time. This chain joins TRBV6-5 and TRBJ2-2; D is tentatively TRBD1 or TRBD2 (5 bases each). CDR1 is MNHEY and CDR2 is SVGAGI in the germline V gene. V gave up 6 bases and J gave up 7 bases, with 18 bases separating them. The CDR3 extends over 15 amino acids. CDR3 nucleotide sequence: TGTGCCAGCAGGGCCGGCAGGGACGGGGTCGGGGAGCTGTTTTTT. Its protein product is CASRAGRDGVGELFF.

V and J are TRBV6-4 and TRBJ2-5; D is perhaps TRBD2 (6 bases). The germline V and J ends were trimmed by 2 bases and 4 bases, with 11 bases remaining between them. CDR3 length: 14 residues. Germline CDR1 and CDR2: MRHNA and SNTAGT. CDR3 loop: CASSDGRSGETQYF. The CDR3 region has the DNA TGTGCCAGCAGTGACGGGAGGAGTGGAGAGACCCAGTACTTC.